This TCR beta chain originates from a study of metastatic and nonmetastatic thyroid tumors. This clone was counted only a few times. Before thyroid surgery, none of the patients had received any treatment. TCRdb re-analyzed the PCR reads using MiXCR. The sample has more than 20,000 clones, roughly 18% seen once. CDR3 length: 14 amino acids. Trimming removed 7 bases from V and 6 bases from J, with 16 bases in between. In germline, CDR1 is WSHSY, CDR2 SAAADI. The sequenced sample consisted of adjacent normal tissue. The receptor was isolated from a male donor with papillary thyroid cancer or a benign thyroid nodule (not recorded which). Some clones in this sample may be carry-over from other donors' samples. The chain combines TRBV10-2 with TRBJ2-1, with D uncertain. The CDR3 coding sequence is TGCGCCAGCAAAATTGACTTGACCGTCAATGAGCAGTTCTTC. It specifies CASKIDLTVNEQFF.